This T cell receptor beta chain was retrieved from a study of blood T cell repertoires in COVID-19. Across the study: Sample material is recorded as cDNA or gDNA derived from T cells, B-cell-depleted T cells, or PBMCs.

The germline V gene has CDR1 LNHDA and CDR2 SQIVND (reference sequence). Trimming cost V 5 bases and J 2 bases, with 13 bases left between them. The CDR3 is 16 amino acids. Using immunoSEQ multiplex PCR, the repertoire was profiled, and TCRdb retains in-frame clones only, with some absent. This table has about 160,000 clones, about four fifths appearing once. Seattle's enrolled individuals joined amid active infection and were then monitored longitudinally. This clonotype was obtained from a woman in her sixties with COVID-19, enrolled during active disease. The chain uses TRBV19 and TRBJ2-6; D perhaps matches TRBD1 (5 bases). The source material was peripheral blood. In nucleotides, the CDR3 is TGTGCCAGTAGTCCCGCCAGGGTGGCTGGGGCCAACGTCCTGACTTTC. Its protein product is CASSPARVAGANVLTF.